This T cell receptor beta chain came from a study of response to subunit inactivated influenza vaccine. TCRdb analysed the RT-PCR reads with MiXCR anew, one entry per CDR3 protein. Among 500,000 to 550,000 distinct CDR3 sequences listed, roughly 25% were seen once. This clonotype was observed a handful of times. The CDR3 has 12 amino acids. Germline lookup yields CDR1 GTSNPN and CDR2 SVGIG (reference sequence). The V gene lost 2 bases and the J gene lost 6 bases, with 8 bases spanning the gap. The same data also went into a second study, on T cells expressing NK-cell markers. As reported in that work: Template switching by 5'RACE with UMIs generated the TCR beta cDNA.

Sequenced here: CD4+ T cells sorted from PBMCs, sampled about 11 days after vaccination. The chain combines TRBV30 with TRBJ2-1, with unresolved D. The receptor comes from a man aged 45-65 years who received an inactivated influenza vaccine. Here the CDR3 DNA reads TGTGCCTGGAGTCAGTACTCCAATGAGCAGTTCTTC. Amino acid sequence: CAWSQYSNEQFF.